A selection of T cell receptor beta chains follows, all from one sample in a study of blood T cell repertoires in COVID-19. Data came from immunoSEQ multiplex PCR; TCRdb stores just in-frame clones and leaves some out. The sample has around 700,000 clones; just under 90% are singletons. Sequences were obtained from peripheral blood. The receptors here all came from a woman aged 18 to 35 with acute or convalescent COVID-19. Both conserved end residues are part of each CDR3. The order of the fields is D gene, V gene, J gene, clone size, CDR3 DNA, CDR3 protein. D genes are given only for firm matches. Rows give clone size only sometimes, using once, few, many, or a class for an expanded clone.

-	TRBV5-1	TRBJ1-1	-	TGCGCCAGCAGCTTTTCACAGGGTTTTGGGAACACTGAAGCTTTCTTT	CASSFSQGFGNTEAFF
-	TRBV5-1	TRBJ2-7	-	TGCGCCAGCAGCTCCTCGGGACACCAATACGAGCAGTACTTC	CASSSSGHQYEQYF
TRBD1	TRBV6-2/TRBV6-3	TRBJ1-1	-	TGTGCCAGCAGTTACTCACGGACAGGGCGGGCGTCTGAAGCTTTCTTT	CASSYSRTGRASEAFF
-	TRBV4-3	TRBJ2-1	-	TGCGCCAGCAGCCAACTGCGGGGCCAGTACAATGAGCAGTTCTTC	CASSQLRGQYNEQFF
-	TRBV11-2	TRBJ2-1	-	TGTGCCAGCAGCTTAAGGGGCGAAAGCTCCTACAATGAGCAGTTCTTC	CASSLRGESSYNEQFF
TRBD1	TRBV27	TRBJ1-2	-	TGTGCCAGCAGTCTTGGGACAGGGATTTATGGCTACACCTTC	CASSLGTGIYGYTF
-	TRBV2	TRBJ2-7	-	TGTGCCAGCGGTAGACATCCATACGAGCAGTACTTC	CASGRHPYEQYF
TRBD1	TRBV27	TRBJ2-7	-	TGTGCCAGCAGTTTTCTCGGCATTGGGACAGGGAGTGAGCAGTACTTC	CASSFLGIGTGSEQYF
-	TRBV7-9	TRBJ2-7	-	TGTGCCAGCAGCGTCCTTTACTACGAGCAGTACTTC	CASSVLYYEQYF
-	TRBV13	TRBJ1-1	-	TGTGCCAGCTCCCTTGCGGGGGAAAGCACTGAAGCTTTCTTT	CASSLAGESTEAFF
-	TRBV5-1	TRBJ2-5	-	TGCGCCAGCAGCTTCCCCTTCCAAGAGACCCAGTACTTC	CASSFPFQETQYF
-	TRBV3-1/TRBV3-2	TRBJ1-1	few	TGTGCCAGCAGCCCATCGGACAGAAAACTTATGAACACTGAAGCTTTCTTT	CASSPSDRKLMNTEAFF
TRBD2	TRBV27	TRBJ2-7	-	TGTGCCAGCAGTTTATTTCCCGAACTAGCGGGGGGCCCAAGCTACGAGCAGTACTTC	CASSLFPELAGGPSYEQYF
-	TRBV4-2	TRBJ1-2	-	TGTGCCAGCAGCCAAGCTTCAGGAAACTATGGCTACACCTTC	CASSQASGNYGYTF
TRBD1	TRBV24-1	TRBJ1-5	-	TGTGCCACCAGTGATCGACAGGGGAATCAGCCCCAGCATTTT	CATSDRQGNQPQHF
-	TRBV9	TRBJ2-3	-	TGTGCCAGCAGCCCGGGGGATGATACGCAGTATTTT	CASSPGDDTQYF
-	TRBV18	TRBJ1-1	-	TGTGCCAGCTCACCGACGGGTACAAAGAACACTGAAGCTTTCTTT	CASSPTGTKNTEAFF
-	TRBV4-1	TRBJ1-4	once	TGCGCCACCTCGAATGAAAAACTGTTTTTT	CATSNEKLFF
-	TRBV4-2	TRBJ1-5	-	TGTGCCAGCAGCCCCGAGGGGGGCAATCAGCCCCAGCATTTT	CASSPEGGNQPQHF
TRBD1	TRBV2	TRBJ1-2	-	TGTGCCAGCAGTGAATTTTATACGACAGGGAACTATGGCTACACCTTC	CASSEFYTTGNYGYTF
TRBD1	TRBV5-1	TRBJ2-2	-	TGCGCCAGCAGCTTCCCGGGCAGGGGGCTCAGGAACACCGGGGAGCTGTTTTTT	CASSFPGRGLRNTGELFF
TRBD2	TRBV7-9	TRBJ2-1	-	TGTGCCAGCAGCTTAGGACTAGCGGGGGGGCATCGAGAGCAGTTCTTC	CASSLGLAGGHREQFF
-	TRBV20-1	TRBJ1-5	-	TGCAGTGCTAGTGGTAGGAGGGGTCAGCCCCAGCATTTT	CSASGRRGQPQHF
TRBD2	TRBV4-1	TRBJ2-1	-	TGCGCCAGCTCACGATTAGCGGGGGGCCTCTTAGAGCAGTTCTTC	CASSRLAGGLLEQFF
-	TRBV7-7	TRBJ2-1	-	TGTGCCAGCAGCTTAGGAACGACAGACAATGAGCAGTTCTTC	CASSLGTTDNEQFF
TRBD2	TRBV6-2/TRBV6-3	TRBJ2-3	few	TGTGCCAGCAGCGAGACTAGCGGGGGCCCAGATACGCAGTATTTT	CASSETSGGPDTQYF
TRBD1	TRBV6-2/TRBV6-3	TRBJ1-1	-	TGTGCCAGCAGTAACCGGGACAGGAGGGGAACTGAAGCTTTCTTT	CASSNRDRRGTEAFF
TRBD1	TRBV6-4	TRBJ1-5	-	TGTGCCAGCAGTCCGGGACAGGGGCATCAGCCCCAGCATTTT	CASSPGQGHQPQHF
-	TRBV7-8	TRBJ1-2	-	TGTGCCAGCAGTCTCATGGGGGCTGTGGGCTATGGCTACACCTTC	CASSLMGAVGYGYTF
TRBD1	TRBV9	TRBJ2-2	-	TGTGCCAGCAGCGTAGTGGACAGGGGGGGTACCGGGGAGCTGTTTTTT	CASSVVDRGGTGELFF
TRBD1	TRBV19	TRBJ1-6	-	TGTGCCAGTAGTCTCACTTCCGGGACAGTAAATTCACCCCTCCACTTT	CASSLTSGTVNSPLHF
-	TRBV7-8	TRBJ2-2	-	TGTGCCAGCAGCGCATGGGGCGGCGCGAACACCGGGGAGCTGTTTTTT	CASSAWGGANTGELFF